What follows are 26 T cell receptor beta chains derived from one specimen sequenced in a study of T-cell memory formation after mild COVID-19 (dated by TCRdb to the early 2020s). The library was generated by 5' RACE. The instrument was an Illumina NovaSeq 6000. TCRdb's own reprocessing of the public reads used fastp at Q25 and MiXCR and kept productive beta chains. Rows are unified per CDR3 protein, each entry keeping the most common DNA and genes. For this sample there are tens of thousands of distinct CDR3 sequences; more than 10% appear just once. The ten biggest clones cover roughly a quarter of the sample. Sequenced sample: PBMCs or a T cell subset sorted from them (not recorded which). The receptor set was obtained from an adult woman who had mild COVID-19 (a few samples of this study predate the infection). The sample titles of this study are shuffled in the database, so cell type and time point are left out; the donor was told from shared clones.

This clonotype was picked up a small number of times. This chain uses TRBV6-1 with TRBJ2-7; D call uncertain. The CDR3 covers 11 residues. Trimming pared 8 bases from V and 13 bases from J, leaving 18 bases between. Germline CDR1 is MNHNS and CDR2 is SASEGT. In DNA form, the CDR3 reads TGTGCCAGCGACCAATCCGCAATTCCCTACTTC. This sequence encodes CASDQSAIPYF.

This clonotype was counted a few times. The chain uses TRBV29-1 and TRBJ1-1; no definite D call. V dropped 4 bases and J dropped 7 bases, with 7 bases sitting between them. The V gene's germline CDR1 is SQVTM and CDR2 ANQGSEA. This CDR3 contains 10 residues. CDR3 protein: CSVVGVEAFF. CDR3 bases: TGCAGCGTTGTCGGGGTTGAAGCTTTCTTT.

This clonotype was seen a few times. The genes are TRBV7-9 and TRBJ2-7; tentative D call: TRBD1 (5 bases). Germline loops: CDR1 SEHNR, CDR2 FQNEAQ (reference sequence). The length of the CDR3 is 15 residues. The V gene lost 1 base and the J gene lost 3 bases, with 13 bases spanning the gap. CDR3 residues: CASSLVGRGFYEQYF. DNA of the CDR3: TGTGCCAGCAGCTTAGTAGGTAGGGGATTCTACGAGCAGTACTTC. Supplemented by reference TRBV7-9 and TRBJ2-7, the full variable domain reads DTGVSQNPRHKITKRGQNVTFRCDPISEHNRLYWYRQTLGQGPEFLTYFQNEAQLEKSRLLSDRFSAERPKGSFSTLEIQRTEQGDSAMYLCASSLVGRGFYEQYFGPGTRLTVT.

On this clonotype: The germline gene is not matched at one end of the junction; a read error may be the cause. The chain is built from TRBV7-9 and TRBJ2-3, with D possibly being TRBD2 (7 bases). Germline-derived CDR1 and CDR2 are SEHNR and FQNEAQ (reference sequence). The length of the CDR3 is 13 residues. This chain's CDR3 is CASSLGGAAIRNF. The CDR3 nucleotides read TGTGCCAGCAGTTTAGGGGGGGCAGCAATTCGGAATTTT. Complete variable domain (other parts from reference TRBV7-9 and TRBJ2-3): DTGVSQNPRHKITKRGQNVTFRCDPISEHNRLYWYRQTLGQGPEFLTYFQNEAQLEKSRLLSDRFSAERPKGSFSTLEIQRTEQGDSAMYLCASSLGGAAIRNFGPGTRLTVL.

This clonotype turned up a few times. CDR3 in amino acids: CATRDGLYEQYF. The CDR3 DNA is TGTGCCACCCGAGACGGACTCTACGAGCAGTACTTC. The rearrangement joins TRBV7-2 to TRBJ2-7; perhaps TRBD2 as D (5 bases). The length of the CDR3 is 12 residues. From germline, CDR1 is SGHTA and CDR2 FQGNSA. Deletions cut 10 bases from V and 3 bases from J, with 13 bases between.

This clonotype appeared many times. This sequence joins TRBV3-1 and TRBJ2-3, with 11 nucleotides matching TRBD2. With V trimmed by 4 bases and J by 6 bases, 6 bases remained unmatched. Looked up from germline, CDR1 is LGHDT and CDR2 is YNNKEL (reference sequence). The length of the CDR3 is 15 residues. The CDR3 nucleotides are TGTGCCAGCAGCCCACTAGCGGGAGTCTTGGATACGCAGTATTTT. This encodes CASSPLAGVLDTQYF.

This clonotype showed up just a few times. The rearrangement uses TRBV27 and TRBJ2-7; D is unresolved. The CDR3 spans 14 residues. Trimming took 3 bases from V and 0 from J, leaving 9 bases between them. CDR1 MNHEY and CDR2 SMNVEV come from the germline V gene (reference sequence). The CDR3 reads CASSFHGPSYEQYF. Written as DNA, the CDR3 is TGTGCCAGCAGTTTTCACGGACCCTCCTACGAGCAGTACTTC.

V usage is TRBV20-1 and J usage is TRBJ2-7; TRBD2 might be the D (5 bases). CDR3 length: 12 amino acids. CDR1 and CDR2 from the germline V gene are DFQATT and SNEGSKA (reference sequence). V was shortened by 3 bases and J by 4 bases, with 10 bases between the two germline ends. CDR3 loop: CSASGEQYEQYF. The CDR3 DNA follows: TGCAGTGCTAGTGGGGAGCAGTACGAGCAGTACTTC.

This clonotype was seen a few times. The V and J genes are TRBV24-1 and TRBJ2-2; D remains unclear. Germline loops: CDR1 KGHDR, CDR2 SFDVKD. This CDR3 is built from 16 residues. V shed 1 base and J shed 3 bases, with 11 bases lying between them. DNA of the CDR3: TGTGCCACCAGTGATTTACGGGCAGCTGACACCGGGGAGCTGTTTTTT. Translating it yields CATSDLRAADTGELFF.

The V gene is TRBV24-1, the J gene TRBJ2-7; 7 nucleotides line up with TRBD2. Germline values: CDR1 KGHDR, CDR2 SFDVKD. V lost 5 bases and J lost 2; bases outside the gene matches: 8. CDR3 length equals 15 residues. The CDR3, as DNA: TGTGCCACCAGTGCTCGAAGCGGGGCCGCCTACGAGCAGTACTTC. It codes for CATSARSGAAYEQYF.

This clonotype occurred a few times. The J gene is TRBJ2-1, the V gene TRBV7-3; possible D gene TRBD1, 6 bases. Germline values: CDR1 SGHTA, CDR2 FQGTGA. The CDR3 extends over 15 amino acids. V lost 2 bases and J 5 bases, leaving 13 bases between the germline ends. The CDR3 loop is CASSLGQGLNNEQFF. DNA of the CDR3: TGTGCCAGCAGCTTAGGTCAGGGGCTCAACAATGAGCAGTTCTTC.

The chain has TRBV12-3 or TRBV12-4 and TRBJ2-2; 10 nucleotides line up with TRBD1. CDR3 size: 18 residues. V shed 6 bases and J 6 bases; nucleotides not matched to a gene: 16. In nucleotides, the CDR3 is TGTGCCAGCAGCTTTCAACTTCGGGACAGGGGAGACCCCGGGGAGCTGTTTTTT. Its translation: CASSFQLRDRGDPGELFF.

The chain is built from TRBV20-1 and TRBJ2-7; D gene uncertain. V was clipped by 3 bases and J by 2 bases, with 17 bases between them. This CDR3 is 15 amino acids long. Germline V gives CDR1 DFQATT, CDR2 SNEGSKA (reference sequence). The DNA for the CDR3 is TGCAGTGCTAGTGGGGAAGAAACCCTTCCCTACGAGCAGTACTTC. Encoded protein: CSASGEETLPYEQYF.

In this sample, this clonotype turned up a few times. The chain joins TRBV19 to TRBJ2-5; 7 nucleotides match TRBD2. The CDR3 is made up of 15 amino acids. J gave up 0 bases and V 4 bases, and 5 bases lay outside the gene matches. Per germline, CDR1 LNHDA and CDR2 SQIVND (reference sequence). Here the CDR3 DNA reads TGTGCCAGTAGTACCCGCCTAGCGGACCAAGAGACCCAGTACTTC. This translates into CASSTRLADQETQYF.

CDR3 DNA sequence: TGTGCCAGCAGCCAGAGCGGGAGCCCCGCCAAAAACATTCAGTACTTC. Its protein product is CASSQSGSPAKNIQYF. The chain links TRBV9 to TRBJ2-4; 8 bases align to TRBD2. J lost 1 base, V lost 4 bases, and 7 bases had no gene match. Germline CDR1 and CDR2: SGDLS and YYNGEE. The CDR3 length is 16 residues.

This clonotype was seen repeatedly, ten times or more. The CDR3 DNA follows: TGTGCCAGCACCCAAGGAGCGGCTTACACAGATACGCAGTATTTT. The encoded protein is CASTQGAAYTDTQYF. The chain joins TRBV12-3 or TRBV12-4 to TRBJ2-3; TRBD2 might be the D (5 bases). The CDR3 is 15 residues long. The V gene lost 7 bases and the J gene lost 2 bases, with 16 bases spanning the gap.

CDR3 nucleotides: TGCGCCAGCAGTTCGAGGGGTTCCTACGAGCAGTACTTC. Protein product: CASSSRGSYEQYF. The chain employs TRBV10-2 and TRBJ2-7; D may correspond to TRBD1 or TRBD2 (5 bases each). This CDR3 is 13 amino acids long. Germline CDR1 and CDR2: WSHSY and SAAADI. V was cut by 5 bases and J by 1 base, with 9 bases left in between.

This clonotype was seen only a few times. V gene TRBV11-2 combines with J gene TRBJ2-1, with a tentative D call TRBD1 (6 bases). Trimming removed 3 bases from V and 12 bases from J, with 21 bases in between. The CDR3 sequence is 15 residues long. Germline V gives CDR1 SGHAT, CDR2 FQNNGV. CDR3 amino acids: CASSLNEGVNVAQFF. CDR3 DNA sequence: TGTGCCAGCAGCTTGAACGAGGGGGTTAATGTCGCGCAGTTCTTC.

The chain uses TRBV7-6 and TRBJ2-3, with D hard to call. Germline CDR1 is SGHVS and CDR2 is FNYEAQ. Trimming left V 1 base short and J 7 bases short, with 15 bases between. The CDR3 is 15 residues long. The DNA of the CDR3 is TGTGCCAGCAGCTTAGGGGCTACACCCGGGTATACGCAGTATTTT. This encodes CASSLGATPGYTQYF.

The chain links TRBV27 to TRBJ2-7; tentative D call: TRBD2 (6 bases). Germline assignment: CDR1 MNHEY and CDR2 SMNVEV (reference sequence). Trimming stripped 5 bases from V and 11 bases from J, with 25 bases between. CDR3 length: 15 amino acids. The CDR3 here is CASSPQTGGRWWEYF. CDR3 nucleotide sequence: TGTGCCAGCAGTCCCCAGACTGGAGGGAGGTGGTGGGAGTACTTC.

This clonotype was observed a few times. The chain uses TRBV29-1 and TRBJ2-1, with D perhaps TRBD2 (6 bases). V was cut by 0 bases and J by 13 bases, with 16 bases left in between. CDR3 length equals 13 residues. The germline CDR1 and CDR2 sequences are SQVTM and ANQGSEA. The CDR3 nucleotides are TGCAGCGTTGAAGATCTGGAGGAGGGGATCCAGTTCTTC. It specifies CSVEDLEEGIQFF.

There are a few counts of this clonotype. The chain joins TRBV7-9 to TRBJ1-2, with D possibly matching TRBD1 (5 bases). Trimming removed 5 bases from V and 5 bases from J, with 9 bases in between. The CDR3 extends over 12 amino acids. The germline gives CDR1 SEHNR, CDR2 FQNEAQ (reference sequence). CDR3 region: CASSPGTYGYTF. DNA of the CDR3: TGTGCCAGCAGCCCCGGGACTTATGGCTACACCTTC. The variable domain in full, with the rest retrieved from reference TRBV7-9 and TRBJ1-2, is DTGVSQNPRHKITKRGQNVTFRCDPISEHNRLYWYRQTLGQGPEFLTYFQNEAQLEKSRLLSDRFSAERPKGSFSTLEIQRTEQGDSAMYLCASSPGTYGYTFGSGTRLTVV.

In regard to this clonotype: The germline gene is not matched at one end of the junction; a read error may be the cause. The rearrangement uses TRBV5-1 and TRBJ2-7; D possibly uses TRBD1 or TRBD2 (6 bases each). CDR1 is SGHRS and CDR2 is YFSETQ in the germline V gene. This CDR3 is built from 16 residues. The CDR3: CASSGGQGASSYEKYF. As DNA, the CDR3 is TGCGCCAGCAGCGGGGGGCAGGGTGCAAGCTCCTACGAGAAGTACTTC.

This clonotype was seen a few times. The genes are TRBV7-9 and TRBJ1-1, with D unresolved. CDR1 and CDR2 from the germline V gene are SEHNR and FQNEAQ (reference sequence). Trimming removed 3 bases at V and 5 bases at J, with 7 bases between. The CDR3 is 12 amino acids. CDR3 nucleotides: TGTGCCAGCAGCTTTGGTTCAACTGAAGCTTTCTTT. Protein sequence: CASSFGSTEAFF.

The chain employs TRBV19 and TRBJ2-7; 8 bases fit TRBD2. This CDR3 region has 14 residues. Trimming at V came to 7 bases and at J to 4 bases, leaving 9 bases not matched to a gene. Germline V CDR1 and CDR2: LNHDA, SQIVND (reference sequence). The CDR3 DNA reads as TGTGCCAGTAACGCCGGGACTAGTGGGTACGAGCAGTACTTC. As protein: CASNAGTSGYEQYF.

This clonotype was seen a few times. This chain links TRBV12-3 or TRBV12-4 with TRBJ2-1; 14 positions agree with TRBD2. The V gene end was trimmed by 4 bases and the J gene end by 0 bases; junction bases not matched to a gene: 8. CDR3 length: 19 amino acids. In DNA, the CDR3 is TGTGCCAGCAGTTCCCCCGGGACTAGCGGGAGCCTCTCCTACAATGAGCAGTTCTTC. Protein sequence: CASSSPGTSGSLSYNEQFF.